This T cell receptor beta chain was recovered during a study of human T cells and chemical hapten exposure. Time point meaning: pre-sensitization, week 0. Indicated treatment: therapeutic diphenylcyclopropenone sensitization with weekly scalp DPC. Unfractionated whole blood was the source from which total RNA was extracted. The library tagged individual cDNA molecules with unique molecular identifiers. TCRdb ran MiXCR on the RACE reads and lists one entry per CDR3 protein. The repertoire has about 290,000 distinct CDR3 sequences, roughly 7.7% of them found once; the top ten carry approximately 1.2%. This material consisted of whole blood, taken in connection with sensitization to the hapten diphenylcyclopropenone (DPC). The clonotype was recovered from a young man with alopecia areata. Some clones in this sample may be carry-over from other donors' samples.

This CDR3 reads CASSRPLTGGTGELFF. CDR3 DNA sequence: TGTGCCAGCAGTCGCCCTCTGACAGGGGGCACCGGGGAGCTGTTTTTT. J is TRBJ2-2 and V is TRBV6-2 or TRBV6-3; TRBD1 agrees at 9 bases. Trimming cost V 5 bases and J 4 bases; bases outside gene matches: 8. CDR1 is MNHEY, CDR2 SVGEGT, per germline. This CDR3 is built from 16 residues.